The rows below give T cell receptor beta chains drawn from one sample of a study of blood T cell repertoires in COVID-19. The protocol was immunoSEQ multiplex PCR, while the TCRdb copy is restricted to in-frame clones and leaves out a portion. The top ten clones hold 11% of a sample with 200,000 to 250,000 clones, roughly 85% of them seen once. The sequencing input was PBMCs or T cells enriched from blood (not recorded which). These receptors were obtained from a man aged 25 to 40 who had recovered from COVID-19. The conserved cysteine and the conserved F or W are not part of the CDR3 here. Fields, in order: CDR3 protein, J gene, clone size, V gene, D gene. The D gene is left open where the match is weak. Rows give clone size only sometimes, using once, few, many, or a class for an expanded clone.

CDR3 protein: ASSPGQGDLRYT; J gene: TRBJ1-2; clone size: NA; V gene: TRBV11-2; D gene: TRBD1
CDR3 protein: ASSPGGTYEQY; J gene: TRBJ2-7; clone size: NA; V gene: TRBV18; D gene: NA
CDR3 protein: ASSPWTSGNNEQY; J gene: TRBJ2-7; clone size: once; V gene: TRBV27; D gene: TRBD2
CDR3 protein: ASSLVAGTGFEQY; J gene: TRBJ2-7; clone size: NA; V gene: TRBV27; D gene: TRBD1
CDR3 protein: ASSLIVETQY; J gene: TRBJ2-5; clone size: NA; V gene: TRBV12-3/TRBV12-4; D gene: NA
CDR3 protein: ASSSVAGGLYEQY; J gene: TRBJ2-7; clone size: once; V gene: TRBV7-2; D gene: TRBD2
CDR3 protein: ASSTFSGPFYEQY; J gene: TRBJ2-7; clone size: NA; V gene: TRBV5-1; D gene: NA
CDR3 protein: ASSSYQTALNTEAF; J gene: TRBJ1-1; clone size: NA; V gene: TRBV6-2/TRBV6-3; D gene: NA
CDR3 protein: ASSPYRDRMDTQY; J gene: TRBJ2-3; clone size: once; V gene: TRBV27; D gene: NA
CDR3 protein: AITPGAGTGGYGTEAF; J gene: TRBJ1-1; clone size: once; V gene: TRBV10-3; D gene: TRBD1
CDR3 protein: ASSPPSGPGDTQY; J gene: TRBJ2-3; clone size: NA; V gene: TRBV18; D gene: NA
CDR3 protein: ASRSPGANYGYT; J gene: TRBJ1-2; clone size: NA; V gene: TRBV4-1; D gene: NA
CDR3 protein: ASRKGRQSDQPQH; J gene: TRBJ1-5; clone size: NA; V gene: TRBV6-5; D gene: NA
CDR3 protein: ASRKTGDQPQH; J gene: TRBJ1-5; clone size: NA; V gene: TRBV6-5; D gene: TRBD1
CDR3 protein: ASSPGQGSTDTQY; J gene: TRBJ2-3; clone size: once; V gene: TRBV5-1; D gene: TRBD1
CDR3 protein: ASSQQQGTGKLF; J gene: TRBJ1-4; clone size: NA; V gene: TRBV16; D gene: NA